The 21 T cell receptor beta chains in this list originate from one sample, sequenced in a study of blood T cell repertoires in COVID-19. Sequencing was performed with immunoSEQ multiplex PCR; in TCRdb, only in-frame clones are kept and a portion is missing. The sample contains 30,000 to 35,000 clones, around four fifths of which appear only once. The specimen was peripheral blood. The source is a man aged 50 to 60 with acute or convalescent COVID-19.

This chain connects TRBV11-2 to TRBJ2-7; D unclear. CDR3 length: 15 amino acids. Germline V gene data show CDR1 as SGHAT and CDR2 as FQNNGV. V was trimmed by 2 bases and J by 2 bases, leaving 13 bases between them. As DNA, the CDR3 is TGTGCCAGCAGCTTACGGCACGAGGCCGCCTACGAGCAGTACTTC. This gives the protein CASSLRHEAAYEQYF. The full variable domain, in which reference TRBV11-2 and TRBJ2-7 provide the parts outside the CDR3, is EAGVAQSPRYKIIEKRQSVAFWCNPISGHATLYWYQQILGQGPKLLIQFQNNGVVDDSQLPKDRFSAERLKGVDSTLKIQPAKLEDSAVYLCASSLRHEAAYEQYFGPGTRLTVT.

V gene TRBV19 combines with J gene TRBJ2-1, with a possible D match to TRBD1 (7 bases). Trimming removed 5 bases from V and 0 bases from J, with 11 bases in between. Germline V gives CDR1 LNHDA, CDR2 SQIVND (reference sequence). This CDR3 is 15 amino acids long. As DNA, the CDR3 is TGTGCCAGTAGTGCGGGACAGAGCTCCTACAATGAGCAGTTCTTC. This gives the protein CASSAGQSSYNEQFF.

This clone showed up just once. The chain joins TRBV23-1 to TRBJ2-1; D might be TRBD2 (7 bases). TRBV23-1 is sorted into the ORF group, with uncertain function. Trimming removed 3 bases from V and 6 bases from J, with 15 bases in between. The CDR3 has 15 residues. Written as DNA, the CDR3 is TGCGCCAGCAGTCATTTCCGGGGAGGGGGCAATGAGCAGTTCTTC. It yields the protein CASSHFRGGGNEQFF.

This clone was seen once. The genes are TRBV21-1 and TRBJ2-3; the table's D call TRBD2 went unverified against the DNA. TRBV21-1 is flagged as a pseudogene. This CDR3 comprises 16 residues. CDR3 nucleotides: TGTGCCAGCAGCAAAATTGAACCTACTAGCACAGATACGCAGTATTTT. This encodes CASSKIEPTSTDTQYF.

This chain uses TRBV27 with TRBJ2-7; 9 bases are a match to TRBD1. Germline V gives CDR1 MNHEY, CDR2 SMNVEV (reference sequence). The CDR3 totals 13 residues. J gave up 6 bases and V 3 bases, and 3 bases lay outside the gene matches. CDR3 nucleotides: TGTGCCAGCAGTTTTGCGACAGGGGGCGAGCAGTACTTC. It yields the protein CASSFATGGEQYF.

The chain recombines TRBV4-2 with TRBJ2-3, with D perhaps matching TRBD1 (5 bases). V was cut by 0 bases and J by 4 bases, with 11 bases left in between. Germline lookup yields CDR1 LGHNA and CDR2 YNFKEQ. The CDR3 sequence is 15 residues long. For the CDR3, the DNA is TGTGCCAGCAGCCAAGAGCAGGGTGTATCAGATACGCAGTATTTT. Amino acids: CASSQEQGVSDTQYF.

This sequence joins TRBV5-1 and TRBJ1-3; 9 bases match TRBD1. The CDR3 spans 15 residues. In germline, CDR1 is SGHRS, CDR2 YFSETQ. The J segment lost 2 bases and the V segment lost 5 bases, leaving 5 bases of the junction unmatched. CDR3 coding DNA: TGCGCCAGCAGATGGGACAGGGAGGCTGGAAACACCATATATTTT. Translated, it gives CASRWDREAGNTIYF. The variable domain in full, with the rest retrieved from reference TRBV5-1 and TRBJ1-3, is KAGVTQTPRYLIKTRGQQVTLSCSPISGHRSVSWYQQTPGQGLQFLFEYFSETQRNKGNFPGRFSGRQFSNSRSEMNVSTLELGDSALYLCASRWDREAGNTIYFGEGSWLTVV.

The chain combines TRBV12-5 with TRBJ2-5; weak D call: TRBD1 (5 bases). The CDR3 length is 14 residues. The germline V and J ends were trimmed by 6 bases and 0 bases, with 11 bases remaining between them. Germline assignment: CDR1 LGHNT and CDR2 FRNRAP. CDR3 loop: CASGKTEYQETQYF. CDR3 nucleotides: TGTGCTAGTGGAAAGACAGAGTACCAAGAGACCCAGTACTTC.

The rearrangement links TRBV4-1 to TRBJ2-7, with 9 bases matching TRBD1. Germline-derived CDR1 and CDR2 are MGHRA and YSYEKL. J was trimmed by 6 bases and V by 4 bases; bases with no gene match: 10. This CDR3 has 15 amino acids. CDR3 nucleotide sequence: TGCGCCAGCAGCCCATCAGACAGGGGGAAGCGCGAGCAGTACTTC. Translated: CASSPSDRGKREQYF.

In the case of this clone: Germline and junction disagree at one end, which may indicate a read error. The genes are TRBV7-7 and TRBJ2-1; TRBD2 agrees at 15 bases. Germline V gene lookup returns CDR1 SSHAT and CDR2 FNYEAQ (reference sequence). The CDR3 contains 17 residues. In DNA form, the CDR3 reads TGTGCTAGCAGCTTAAGGGGACTAGCGGGAGGATTGAATGAGCAGTTCTTC. Its protein is CASSLRGLAGGLNEQFF.

The CDR3 is CATRPLAAHNEQFF. The CDR3 DNA is TGTGCCACCCGCCCACTAGCGGCACACAATGAGCAGTTCTTC. The chain combines TRBV19 with TRBJ2-1; 8 bases align to TRBD2. The germline CDR1 and CDR2 sequences are LNHDA and SQIVND (reference sequence). The CDR3 runs 14 residues. Trimming cost V 10 bases and J 5 bases; bases outside gene matches: 10.

This clone has just one count. This chain links TRBV29-1 with TRBJ1-1, with D possibly being TRBD1 (5 bases). The V and J ends lost 7 bases and 6 bases respectively, with 18 bases between them. The CDR3 sequence is 13 residues long. The germline gives CDR1 SQVTM, CDR2 ANQGSEA. The CDR3 bases are TGCAGCGCTATGCGCGGGAAAGGGGCTGAAGCTTTCTTT. It codes for CSAMRGKGAEAFF.

V gene TRBV2 combines with J gene TRBJ2-7; TRBD1 aligns across 10 bases. The CDR3 runs 15 residues. CDR1 and CDR2 from the germline V gene are SNHLY and FYNNEI. The junction had 6 bases not matched to a gene; V was cut back by 4 bases and J by 3 bases. The CDR3 nucleotides read TGTGCCAGCAGTGGGGGACAGGGGTCCCTCTACGAGCAGTACTTC. The encoded protein is CASSGGQGSLYEQYF.

V is TRBV5-4 and J is TRBJ1-1; tentatively, D is TRBD1 (5 bases). CDR3 length: 13 residues. The V gene lost 3 bases and the J gene lost 8 bases, with 14 bases spanning the gap. Germline V CDR1 and CDR2: SGHNT, YYREEE (reference sequence). CDR3 loop: CASSSAGQGEAFF. Written as DNA, the CDR3 is TGTGCCAGCAGCTCAGCGGGTCAGGGCGAAGCTTTCTTT.

This rearrangement joins TRBV11-2 to TRBJ2-4, with TRBD2 identical over 8 bases. CDR1 is SGHAT and CDR2 is FQNNGV in the germline V gene. The trim removed 1 base at V and 9 bases at J, leaving 8 bases unmatched. This CDR3 region has 15 residues. The CDR3 DNA sequence: TGTGCCAGCAGCTTAGGTGGGACTAGTCTTCTCATTCAGTACTTC. As protein: CASSLGGTSLLIQYF.

The chain links TRBV27 to TRBJ1-1; TRBD1 is a possible D gene (5 bases). The ends were cut back, 7 bases at V and 1 base at J, with 13 bases in the middle. Germline values: CDR1 MNHEY, CDR2 SMNVEV (reference sequence). CDR3 length equals 14 residues. The DNA of the CDR3 is TGTGCCAGCACCCTCTGGGGGGGGAACACTGAAGCTTTCTTT. Translated: CASTLWGGNTEAFF.

The chain combines TRBV5-1 with TRBJ2-2; TRBD1 agrees at 9 bases. This CDR3 spans 16 amino acids. Germline trimming cut 1 base from V and 3 bases from J; bases unmatched to any gene: 4. Germline V gives CDR1 SGHRS, CDR2 YFSETQ. CDR3: CASSLLQGAHTGELFF. The DNA for the CDR3 is TGCGCCAGCAGCTTGTTACAGGGGGCCCACACCGGGGAGCTGTTTTTT. Based on the CDR3 plus reference TRBV5-1 and TRBJ2-2, the full variable domain is KAGVTQTPRYLIKTRGQQVTLSCSPISGHRSVSWYQQTPGQGLQFLFEYFSETQRNKGNFPGRFSGRQFSNSRSEMNVSTLELGDSALYLCASSLLQGAHTGELFFGEGSRLTVL.

V gene TRBV18 combines with J gene TRBJ2-1; the D gene is possibly TRBD2 (6 bases). The CDR3 loop spans 16 amino acids. The V gene's germline CDR1 is KGHSH and CDR2 LQKENI. V was trimmed by 6 bases and J by 0 bases, leaving 15 bases between them. The CDR3 DNA follows: TGTGCCAGCTCCCTAAATCGGGGGTACTCCTACAATGAGCAGTTCTTC. Amino acids: CASSLNRGYSYNEQFF.

In this sample, this clone turned up once. J is TRBJ1-1 and V is TRBV6-6; no clear D gene. This CDR3 region has 15 residues. Deletions cut 7 bases from V and 1 base from J, with 16 bases between. Germline V gene data show CDR1 as MNHNY and CDR2 as SVGAGI (reference sequence). The CDR3 DNA reads TGTGCCAGCATTCCCCGGGAGGGTGCGAACACTGAAGCTTTCTTT. This encodes CASIPREGANTEAFF.

This rearrangement joins TRBV7-3 to TRBJ2-3; TRBD2 aligns across 14 bases. The CDR3 extends over 19 amino acids. Trimming cost V 1 base and J 1 base; bases outside gene matches: 7. Germline V gene data show CDR1 as SGHTA and CDR2 as FQGTGA. In DNA form, the CDR3 reads TGTGCCAGCAGCTTAAGGGGGACTAGCGGGAGTTTTGGCACAGATACGCAGTATTTT. It translates to CASSLRGTSGSFGTDTQYF.

The chain couples TRBV30 to TRBJ1-1; 9 bases line up with TRBD1. The CDR3 loop spans 16 amino acids. Germline trimming cut 0 bases from V and 0 bases from J; bases unmatched to any gene: 5. The germline V gene has CDR1 GTSNPN and CDR2 SVGIG (reference sequence). The CDR3 sequence: CAWSVKTGGMNTEAFF. The CDR3, as DNA: TGTGCCTGGAGTGTAAAGACAGGGGGGATGAACACTGAAGCTTTCTTT.